The T cell receptor (beta chain) described here comes from a study of cytomegalovirus exposure and HLA in healthy donors. The CDR3 sequence is 15 residues long. Germline V gene lookup returns CDR1 SGDLS and CDR2 YYNGEE. J was trimmed by 4 bases and V by 5 bases; bases with no gene match: 6. Study-wide findings and caveats: Sequencing depth across donors, presence/absence analyses assumed, was roughly uniform. In a later analysis, V- and J-gene trimming of beta chains associated with a DCLRE1C missense variant, replicated independently.

Vbeta (60) and Jbeta (13) primers were used in the PCR. Some clones are missing from TCRdb's copy, which holds only in-frame ones; the method was immunoSEQ multiplex PCR. The sample shows about 100,000 clones, 70% to 85% of them seen only once. About this clone: What it recognizes is unknown.

Sequences were obtained from PBMCs. V usage is TRBV9 and J usage is TRBJ2-3; 11 nucleotides agree with TRBD2. This TCR derives from a woman aged 18-30 years in good health and CMV-seronegative. The CDR3 here is CASSKLAGVADTQYF. The CDR3 nucleotides read TGTGCCAGCAGTAAACTAGCGGGAGTCGCAGATACGCAGTATTTT.